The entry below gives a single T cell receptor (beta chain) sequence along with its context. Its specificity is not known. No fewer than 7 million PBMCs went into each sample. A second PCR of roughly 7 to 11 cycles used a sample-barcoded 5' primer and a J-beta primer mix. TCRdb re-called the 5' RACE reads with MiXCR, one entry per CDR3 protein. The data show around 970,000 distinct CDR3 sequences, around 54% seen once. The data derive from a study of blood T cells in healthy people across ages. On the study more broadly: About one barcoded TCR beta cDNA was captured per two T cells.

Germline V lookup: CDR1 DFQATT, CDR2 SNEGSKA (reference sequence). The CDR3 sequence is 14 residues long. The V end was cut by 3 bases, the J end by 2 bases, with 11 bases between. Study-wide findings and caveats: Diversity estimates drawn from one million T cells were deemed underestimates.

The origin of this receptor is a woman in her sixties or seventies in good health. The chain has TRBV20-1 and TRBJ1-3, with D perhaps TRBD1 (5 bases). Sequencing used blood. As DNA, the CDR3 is TGCAGTGCTAGTGGTGGAGGGGCTGGAAACACCATATATTTT. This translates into CSASGGGAGNTIYF.